This TCR beta chain comes out of a study of blood T cells in healthy people across ages. Points on this clonotype: What it recognizes is unknown.

A second PCR of about 6 to 11 cycles used a sample-barcoded 5' primer and a J-beta primer mix. One entry per CDR3 protein, called by TCRdb with MiXCR from the 5' RACE reads. The sample yields about 1.5 million distinct CDR3 sequences, 42% seen once. The germline V gene has CDR1 MNHEY and CDR2 SMNVEV (reference sequence). The V and J ends lost 9 bases and 11 bases, in that order; junction bases with no gene match: 12. This CDR3 is 13 amino acids long. Study-level points and caveats: Per-million-T-cell TCR beta diversity fell roughly linearly with age.

The sequence was collected from a woman younger than 30 in good health. The sequencing sample was made of blood. The rearrangement links TRBV27 to TRBJ2-5; 10 nucleotides line up with TRBD1. In DNA form, the CDR3 reads TGTGCCAGTGGGACAGGGGTGGACAATGAGCAGTACTTC. This gives the protein CASGTGVDNEQYF.